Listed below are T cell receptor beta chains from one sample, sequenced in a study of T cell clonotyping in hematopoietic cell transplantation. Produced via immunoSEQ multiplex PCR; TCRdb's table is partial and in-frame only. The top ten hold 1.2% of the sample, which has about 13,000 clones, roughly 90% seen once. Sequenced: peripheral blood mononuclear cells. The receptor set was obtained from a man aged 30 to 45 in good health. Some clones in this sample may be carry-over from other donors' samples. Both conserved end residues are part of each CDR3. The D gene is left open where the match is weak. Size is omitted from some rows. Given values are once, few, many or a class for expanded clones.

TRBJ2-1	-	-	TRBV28	TGTGCCAGCAGTCCACTGGGAGCGGTGGGGTACAATGAGCAGTTCTTC	CASSPLGAVGYNEQFF
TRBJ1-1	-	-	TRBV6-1	TGTGCCAGCAGGGTCAGGTACATCATGAACACTGAAGCTTTCTTT	CASRVRYIMNTEAFF
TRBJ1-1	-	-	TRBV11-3	TGTGCCAGCAGCCCCGCGGGGGGGTGGACTGAAGCTTTCTTT	CASSPAGGWTEAFF
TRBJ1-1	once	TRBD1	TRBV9	TGTGCCAGCAGCGTAGGACCCGCGGGGACAGGGGGAGTGGACACTGAAGCTTTCTTT	CASSVGPAGTGGVDTEAFF
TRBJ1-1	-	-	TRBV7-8	TGTGCCAGCAGCTTAGGGGCAGGGGTAGCTTTCTTT	CASSLGAGVAFF
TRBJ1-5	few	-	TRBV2	TGTGCCAGCAGTGGTTCCCAGGGTCAGCCCCAGCATTTT	CASSGSQGQPQHF
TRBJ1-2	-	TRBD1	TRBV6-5	TGTGCCAGCAGACCAGGGGGGGGTCCTCGAGGTGGCTACACCTTC	CASRPGGGPRGGYTF
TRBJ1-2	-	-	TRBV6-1	TGTGCCAGCAGTGAAGCGCCGGGCGGGGGCTATGGCTACACCTTC	CASSEAPGGGYGYTF
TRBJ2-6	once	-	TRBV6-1	TGTGCCTGCGGCCCCGGGGGGGCCAACGTCCTGACTTTC	CACGPGGANVLTF
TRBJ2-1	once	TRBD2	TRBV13	TGTGCCAGCAGCTTCAGCGGGAGCTCCTACAATGAGCAGTTCTTC	CASSFSGSSYNEQFF
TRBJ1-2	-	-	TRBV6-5	TGTGCCAGCAGTCTGACCGGCCAGCTTAACTATGGCTACACCTTC	CASSLTGQLNYGYTF
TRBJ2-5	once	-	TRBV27	TGTGCCAGCAGCCCTATTGGGGCAGGCAAAGAGACCCAGTACTTC	CASSPIGAGKETQYF
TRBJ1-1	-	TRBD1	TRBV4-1	TGCGCCAGCAGCCAAGAGGGACAGATGAACACTGAAGCTTTCTTT	CASSQEGQMNTEAFF
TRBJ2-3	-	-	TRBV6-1	TGTGCCAGCAGTGACCTTCGGACGGGGACAGATACGCAGTATTTT	CASSDLRTGTDTQYF
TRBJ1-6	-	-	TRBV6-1	TGTGCCAGCAGAGCCGGGAACTATAATTCACCCCTCCACTTT	CASRAGNYNSPLHF
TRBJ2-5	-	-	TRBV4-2	TGTGCCAGCAGCCAAGATCAGCGGACCGCGGAGACCCAGTACTTC	CASSQDQRTAETQYF
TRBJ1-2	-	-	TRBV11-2	TGTGCCAGCAGCCCGGGGACTAATAACTATGGCTACACCTTC	CASSPGTNNYGYTF
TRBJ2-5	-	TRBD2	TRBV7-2	TGTGCCAGCAGCATTAGCCGACTAGCGGGACTTCAAGAGACCCAGTACTTC	CASSISRLAGLQETQYF
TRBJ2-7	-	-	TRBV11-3	TGTGCCAGCAGCCCCCAGACGGCAAGCACCTACGAGCAGTACTTC	CASSPQTASTYEQYF
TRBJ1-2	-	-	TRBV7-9	TGTGCCAGCAGCCCGAACCCTTCTACAGAATTTAACTATGGCTACACCTTC	CASSPNPSTEFNYGYTF
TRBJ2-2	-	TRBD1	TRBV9	TGTGCCAGCAGCGTAGGGGGACAGACAGGGAACACCGGGGAGCTGTTTTTT	CASSVGGQTGNTGELFF
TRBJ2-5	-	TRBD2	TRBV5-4	TGTGCCAGCAGCTCTCGCGGGGGGGAACAGACCCAGTACTTC	CASSSRGGEQTQYF